The entry below describes one T cell receptor beta chain. Its antigen remains unidentified. These data come from a study of T cells in localized non-small cell lung cancer. Findings and limits, study-wide: An association was observed between higher blood T cell density and longer overall survival. Highest T cell clonality was seen in uninvolved adjacent lung, surpassing that measured in tumor.

CDR1 is SGHTA and CDR2 is FQGNSA in the germline V gene. This CDR3 spans 17 amino acids. Trimming left V 6 bases short and J 5 bases short, with 23 bases between. The method was immunoSEQ multiplex PCR; TCRdb's version includes in-frame clones alone and lacks a portion of them. This sample has 15,000 or so clones, with about 89% found just once. The TCR sequence derives from a female donor of 60 years or more with stage III squamous cell lung carcinoma. The sequences come from peripheral blood, collected before any cancer treatment. V gene TRBV7-2 combines with J gene TRBJ2-1, with D possibly being TRBD1 (5 bases). CDR3: CASRLSRDTFWHNEQFF. The DNA of the CDR3 is TGTGCCAGCAGATTATCCAGGGATACCTTCTGGCACAATGAGCAGTTCTTC.